The text below deals with one T cell receptor beta chain. The source of the sample is a study of control samples from healthy donors and cancer patients. V lost 5 bases to trimming and J lost 10 bases, with 14 bases between them. The germline V gene has CDR1 LNHDA and CDR2 SQIVND (reference sequence). The CDR3 is made up of 12 amino acids. This table comes from immunoSEQ multiplex PCR, and its TCRdb copy is limited to in-frame clones, with some not included. The sample has about 170,000 clones, roughly 95% seen once. The gene calls are TRBV19 and TRBJ1-1; D is uncertain. The receptor was isolated from a woman in her sixties or seventies in good health. Sequences were obtained from blood. The CDR3 bases are TGTGCCAGTAGTGCCCTATACGCGCTAGCTTTCTTT. As protein: CASSALYALAFF.